The T cell receptor (beta chain) under discussion was sequenced for a study of response to subunit inactivated influenza vaccine. MiXCR, run by TCRdb on the RT-PCR reads, gives a single entry per CDR3 protein. The data show about 570,000 distinct CDR3 sequences, approximately 11% seen once. The data also belong to a second study, concerning T cells expressing NK-cell markers. As that report states: UMI-tagged 5'RACE template switching yielded the TCR beta cDNA.

The receptor's source is a middle-aged man who received an inactivated influenza vaccine. The starting material was PBMCs from blood, obtained on the day of vaccination.

The CDR3 bases are TGTGCCAGCAGTTTCCGCCGGGGGGATAGCACAGATACGCAGTATTTT. This sequence encodes CASSFRRGDSTDTQYF. The rearrangement links TRBV28 to TRBJ2-3; 7 bases agree with TRBD2. Germline V gene lookup returns CDR1 MDHEN and CDR2 SYDVKM. CDR3 size: 16 residues. J gave up 0 bases and V 3 bases, and 6 bases lay outside the gene matches.